The clone carrying this T cell receptor (beta chain) appeared many times. Its antigen remains unidentified. Germline and junction disagree at one end, which may indicate a read error. TCRdb independently ran MiXCR on the reads; one entry per CDR3 protein. This repertoire shows over 300,000 distinct CDR3 sequences, roughly 9.5% found once; its top ten account for roughly 4.5%. This entry belongs to a study of T cell repertoires in cytomegalovirus infection. Whole-study context: Public TCR beta signatures marked donors with CMV infection and the matching HLA.

Study results and limitations: The ex vivo response showed dominance by HLA-C-restricted CMV-specific TCR beta clonotypes. Using cumulative public TCR beta family frequency, the authors identified those who carried CMV together with the relevant HLA.

The source material was PBMCs. This sequence was found in a human donor in good health (CMV status not recorded). Some clones in this sample may be carry-over from other donors' samples.

The CDR3 nucleotides are TGTGCCAGCAGTTACAGGCGCGGGGGCCAAGGGACCCAGTACTTC. Translated: CASSYRRGGQGTQYF. This rearrangement joins TRBV6-2 or TRBV6-3 to TRBJ2-5, with D perhaps TRBD2 (7 bases). The CDR3 is 15 residues long. Germline-derived CDR1 and CDR2 are MNHEY and SVGEGT.